The 3 T cell receptor beta chains below were found in one sample sequenced in a study of tissue T cells after allogeneic stem cell transplantation. TCRdb's table, derived via immunoSEQ multiplex PCR, lists solely in-frame clones and lacks some. The sample includes over 8,500 clones, 40% to 45% seen only once; the top ten take around 1.6%. Time point in this sample: mouse harvest day 7 after allogeneic transplant. Each mouse received 10^7 T-cell-depleted marrow cells plus 10^6 splenic CD5+ T cells by tail vein. Sample: skin. The receptors originated from a female BALB/c mouse given C57BL/6 T cells with graft-versus-host disease after an allogeneic hematopoietic cell transplant.

About this clone itself: The gene names given are mouse names. The CDR3 extends 1 residue past the end of the read, so its final part is completed from the germline J gene. V and J are TRBV2 and TRBJ2-7; 7 bases agree with TRBD2. The germline V gene has CDR1 LGHNA and CDR2 YSYQKL. The trim removed 0 bases at V and 0 bases at J, leaving 2 bases unmatched. The length of the CDR3 is 15 residues. The CDR3 sequence: CASSQDWGSSYEQYF. The sequenced CDR3 bases are TGTGCCAGCAGCCAAGACTGGGGGAGCTCCTATGAACAGTAC.

This clone has more than one count but fewer than ten. All gene names here are mouse names. Sequencing ends 1 residue short of the CDR3 end; the germline J gene provides the rest. The chain links TRBV3 to TRBJ2-4; either TRBD1 or TRBD2 may supply D (5 bases each). Trimming took 1 base from V and 0 from J, leaving 5 bases between them. CDR3 length: 14 residues. Germline V CDR1 and CDR2: SNHLY, FYNGKV (reference sequence). The sequenced part of the CDR3 DNA is TGTGCCAGCAGCTTAGGGGGGAGTCAAAACACCTTGTAC. Translating gives CASSLGGSQNTLY. The CDR3 as a whole reads CASSLGGSQNTLYF.

Remarks on this clone: The gene names given are mouse names. The read falls 1 residue short of the CDR3 end, and the missing part is taken from the germline J gene. The chain uses TRBV26 and TRBJ2-7; the D gene is possibly TRBD1 (5 bases). V was cut by 0 bases and J by 6 bases, with 6 bases left in between. CDR1 and CDR2 from the germline V gene are KGHPV and FQNQEV (reference sequence). The CDR3 covers 12 residues. The chain's CDR3 is CASSLSRGEQYF. The part of the CDR3 DNA that was read is TGTGCCAGCAGTCTGTCTAGGGGTGAACAGTAC. Based on the CDR3 plus reference TRBV26 and TRBJ2-7, the full variable domain is NSKVIQTPRYLVKGQGQKAKMRCIPEKGHPVVFWYQQNKNNEFKFLINFQNQEVLQQIDMTEKRFSAECPSNSPCSLEIQSSEAGDSALYLCASSLSRGEQYFGPGTRLTVL.